The next 3 T cell receptor beta chains were all read from a single sample in a study of T-cell reconstitution after alpha-beta-depleted transplantation in children. For TCRbeta, the library was prepared with unique molecular identifiers. From the PCR reads, TCRdb called clonotypes with MiXCR, one entry per CDR3 protein. The data contain 450,000 to 600,000 distinct CDR3 sequences, roughly 10% of them singletons. This sample comprised PBMCs, obtained before TCRalphabeta/CD19-depleted stem cell transplant. All receptors derive from a child aged 2 to 10 with inherited bone marrow failure, due to receive a stem cell transplant.

This clonotype has a handful of counts. The chain joins TRBV28 to TRBJ1-6; D remains ambiguous. The length of the CDR3 is 13 residues. The V end lost 7 bases, the J end lost 10 bases, and 14 bases lay between the germline ends. Germline CDR1 and CDR2: MDHEN and SYDVKM. The CDR3 is CASIQDLGSPLHF. The CDR3 DNA sequence: TGTGCCAGCATCCAAGATTTAGGATCACCCCTCCACTTT. Drawing the rest from reference TRBV28 and TRBJ1-6, the complete variable domain is DVKVTQSSRYLVKRTGEKVFLECVQDMDHENMFWYRQDPGLGLRLIYFSYDVKMKEKGDIPEGYSVSREKKERFSLILESASTNQTSMYLCASIQDLGSPLHFGNGTRLTVT.

This clonotype was observed many times. The chain recombines TRBV24-1 with TRBJ2-2, with D perhaps matching TRBD2 (6 bases). Germline CDR1 is KGHDR and CDR2 is SFDVKD. The V end lost 5 bases, the J end lost 4 bases, and 19 bases lay between the germline ends. This CDR3 is built from 17 residues. The CDR3 DNA is TGTGCCACCAGTGCCCATCCACGGGACTCCTTCACCGGGGAGCTGTTTTTT. Translation: CATSAHPRDSFTGELFF.

This clonotype appeared many times. This sequence joins TRBV4-1 and TRBJ2-7; 10 bases match TRBD2. CDR3 length equals 16 residues. After removal of 0 bases from V and 2 bases from J, the junction contained 4 bases not matched to a gene. From germline, CDR1 is MGHRA and CDR2 YSYEKL. CDR3 in amino acids: CASSQDLAGETYEQYF. The CDR3 coding sequence is TGCGCCAGCAGCCAAGATCTAGCGGGAGAGACCTACGAGCAGTACTTC.